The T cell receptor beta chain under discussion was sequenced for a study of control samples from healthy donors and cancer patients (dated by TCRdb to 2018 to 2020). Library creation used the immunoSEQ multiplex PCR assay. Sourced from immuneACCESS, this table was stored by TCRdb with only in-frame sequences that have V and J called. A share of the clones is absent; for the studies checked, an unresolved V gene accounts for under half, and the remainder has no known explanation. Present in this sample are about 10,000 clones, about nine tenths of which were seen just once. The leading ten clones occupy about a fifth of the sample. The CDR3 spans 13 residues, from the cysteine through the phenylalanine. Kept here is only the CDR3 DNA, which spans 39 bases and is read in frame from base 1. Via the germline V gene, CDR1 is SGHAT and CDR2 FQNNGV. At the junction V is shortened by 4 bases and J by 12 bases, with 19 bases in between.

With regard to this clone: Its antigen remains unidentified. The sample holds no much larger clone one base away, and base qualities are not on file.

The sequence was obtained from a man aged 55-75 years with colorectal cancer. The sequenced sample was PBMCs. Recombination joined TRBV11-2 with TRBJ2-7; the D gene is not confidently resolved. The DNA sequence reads TGTGCCAGCAGCTCACTTAATATGGGTATTGGGTACTTC. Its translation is CASSSLNMGIGYF.